Shown below are 11 T cell receptor beta chains from a single sample sequenced in a study of T cells in Graves' hyperthyroidism and ophthalmopathy. From RNA transcripts, TCR beta CDR3 regions were amplified. HTBI primers were used for first-round RT-PCR of the TCR CDR3. One entry per CDR3 protein, called by TCRdb with MiXCR from the multiplex PCR reads. The sample holds 600,000 to 700,000 distinct CDR3 sequences; approximately 42% are singletons and the top ten take less than 9.5%. Material for sequencing was peripheral blood or thyroid tissue (not recorded which). These receptors were obtained from an adult man with Graves' disease, either hyperthyroidism or ophthalmopathy (not recorded which).

The chain recombines TRBV24-1 with TRBJ1-5; D possibly corresponds to TRBD1 (5 bases). The germline V gene encodes CDR1 KGHDR and CDR2 SFDVKD. V lost 4 bases to trimming and J lost 4 bases, with 13 bases between them. CDR3 size: 15 residues. The CDR3, as DNA: TGTGCCACCAGTGACCGGGACGGTGGAAATCAGCCCCAGCATTTT. Amino acids: CATSDRDGGNQPQHF.

The table lists this clonotype with a count of one. The V and J genes are TRBV20-1 and TRBJ2-7; 9 positions match TRBD2. V trimming: 8 bases; J trimming: 6 bases; junction bases outside the gene matches: 14. Germline CDR1 is DFQATT and CDR2 is SNEGSKA (reference sequence). This CDR3 region has 14 residues. This chain's CDR3 is CSYSALAGSAEQYF. DNA of the CDR3: TGCAGTTACTCCGCGCTAGCGGGGTCCGCCGAGCAGTACTTC.

V is TRBV11-3 and J is TRBJ2-7; a weak D match, TRBD2 (6 bases). This CDR3 is built from 13 residues. The germline gives CDR1 SGHNT, CDR2 YENEEA. V was shortened by 1 base and J by 5 bases, with 9 bases between the two germline ends. CDR3 in amino acids: CASSLGGVHEQYF. DNA for the CDR3: TGTGCCAGCAGCTTAGGCGGGGTCCACGAGCAGTACTTC.

The gene calls are TRBV7-8 and TRBJ1-4; D unclear. Germline V lookup: CDR1 SGHVS, CDR2 FQNEAQ. The CDR3 sequence is 13 residues long. The V end lost 5 bases, the J end lost 2 bases, and 6 bases lay between the germline ends. The CDR3 DNA follows: TGTGCCAGCAGCGCGCGGACTAATGAAAAACTGTTTTTT. It specifies CASSARTNEKLFF.

This clonotype was counted a few times. J is TRBJ1-1 and V is TRBV2, with 8 bases lining up with TRBD1. Looked up from germline, CDR1 is SNHLY and CDR2 is FYNNEI. The CDR3 spans 15 residues. V trimming: 0 bases; J trimming: 4 bases; junction bases outside the gene matches: 4. CDR3 loop: CASSEAPQGVTEAFF. CDR3 coding DNA: TGTGCCAGCAGTGAAGCCCCACAGGGGGTCACTGAAGCTTTCTTT.

In this sample, this clonotype turned up once. This chain joins TRBV12-3 or TRBV12-4 and TRBJ1-2, with D possibly TRBD1 on 5 matching bases. V was pared by 8 bases and J by 2 bases, with 15 bases between. The CDR3 consists of 14 residues. The CDR3 loop is CASLSPGRNYGYTF. CDR3 in DNA: TGTGCCAGCCTCAGTCCGGGACGGAACTATGGCTACACCTTC.

This clonotype was counted at least ten times. This chain connects TRBV19 to TRBJ1-2, with TRBD1 matching 11 bases. CDR3 length equals 14 residues. Germline V gene lookup returns CDR1 LNHDA and CDR2 SQIVND (reference sequence). J gave up 2 bases and V 7 bases, and 3 bases lay outside the gene matches. The CDR3 sequence is CASIRTGGNYGYTF. The CDR3 DNA reads as TGTGCCAGTATCAGGACAGGGGGCAACTATGGCTACACCTTC.

This clonotype occurred many times. V usage is TRBV7-9 and J usage is TRBJ1-2; D uncertain. The length of the CDR3 is 15 residues. Per the germline V gene, CDR1 is SEHNR and CDR2 is FQNEAQ (reference sequence). V lost 2 bases to trimming and J lost 1 base, with 11 bases between them. As DNA, the CDR3 is TGTGCCAGCAGCTTAACAGAAGACCATAACTATGGCTACACCTTC. Its translation: CASSLTEDHNYGYTF. The variable domain in full, with the rest retrieved from reference TRBV7-9 and TRBJ1-2, is DTGVSQNPRHKITKRGQNVTFRCDPISEHNRLYWYRQTLGQGPEFLTYFQNEAQLEKSRLLSDRFSAERPKGSFSTLEIQRTEQGDSAMYLCASSLTEDHNYGYTFGSGTRLTVV.

The chain is built from TRBV7-1 and TRBJ1-2, with TRBD1 matching 11 bases. TRBV7-1 belongs to the ORF category, with a function that is uncertain. The V and J ends lost 6 bases and 7 bases, in that order; junction bases with no gene match: 7. The CDR3 contains 14 residues. The DNA for the CDR3 is TGTGCCAGCAGGCTCGGACAGGGGGCGTTTGGCTACACCTTC. It is translated as CASRLGQGAFGYTF.

A single count supports this clonotype. The rearrangement uses TRBV29-1 and TRBJ1-2, with 8 bases matching TRBD1. The CDR3 loop spans 11 amino acids. Germline trimming cut 6 bases from V and 6 bases from J; bases unmatched to any gene: 3. CDR1 SQVTM and CDR2 ANQGSEA come from the germline V gene. The CDR3 DNA reads TGCAGCGTCCGGGACAGGCATGGCTACACCTTC. It codes for CSVRDRHGYTF.

V and J are TRBV14 and TRBJ2-5; 9 bases agree with TRBD1. V gave up 6 bases and J gave up 5 bases; unmatched junction bases: 10. CDR1 is SGHDN, CDR2 FVKESK, per germline. This CDR3 has 15 residues. This chain's CDR3 is CASSYSGTGWETQYF. The CDR3 DNA reads as TGTGCCAGCAGTTACTCCGGGACAGGGTGGGAGACCCAGTACTTC.